Presented here are 27 T cell receptor beta chains from one specimen sequenced in a study of glioma-infiltrating T cells. Using RNA template, CDR3s of TCR alpha and beta were amplified with iRepertoire arm-PCR. TCRdb re-called the multiplex PCR reads with MiXCR, one entry per CDR3 protein. Of approximately 190,000 distinct CDR3 sequences listed, 32% are singletons. The source material was glioma tissue, nonneoplastic brain tissue, or PBMCs (not recorded which). These receptors all stem from a human donor with low-grade glioma or glioblastoma, undergoing nonglioma brain surgery, or in good health (not recorded which).

V is TRBV7-9 and J is TRBJ2-6, with 12 bases aligning to TRBD2. The trim removed 5 bases at V and 4 bases at J, leaving 9 bases unmatched. The CDR3 runs to 18 residues. Germline assignment: CDR1 SEHNR and CDR2 FQNEAQ (reference sequence). The chain's CDR3 is CASSLGLAGQTGANVLTF. The CDR3 DNA follows: TGTGCCAGCAGCCTCGGACTAGCGGGACAGACGGGGGCCAACGTCCTGACTTTC. Full variable domain (outside the CDR3, taken from reference TRBV7-9 and TRBJ2-6): DTGVSQNPRHKITKRGQNVTFRCDPISEHNRLYWYRQTLGQGPEFLTYFQNEAQLEKSRLLSDRFSAERPKGSFSTLEIQRTEQGDSAMYLCASSLGLAGQTGANVLTFGAGSRLTVL.

This chain connects TRBV20-1 to TRBJ1-5; D is unclear. CDR1 is DFQATT, CDR2 SNEGSKA, per germline (reference sequence). The length of the CDR3 is 15 residues. The V and J ends lost 3 bases and 4 bases respectively, with 16 bases between them. The CDR3 sequence: CSASLSDGLNQPQHF. The CDR3 bases are TGCAGTGCTAGTTTGTCAGACGGACTTAATCAGCCCCAGCATTTT.

V gene TRBV7-9 combines with J gene TRBJ2-1, with TRBD1 matching 9 bases. V dropped 10 bases and J dropped 2; count of bases not matched to a gene: 6. CDR3 size: 14 residues. Germline-derived CDR1 and CDR2 are SEHNR and FQNEAQ (reference sequence). CDR3 sequence: CATPGQGTYNEQFF. DNA for the CDR3: TGTGCCACCCCGGGACAGGGTACCTACAATGAGCAGTTCTTC.

This clonotype was recorded at least ten times. This rearrangement joins TRBV20-1 to TRBJ2-7, with TRBD2 matching over 7 bases. The CDR3 is 13 residues long. The V and J ends lost 3 bases and 2 bases, in that order; junction bases with no gene match: 4. The germline V gene has CDR1 DFQATT and CDR2 SNEGSKA (reference sequence). This CDR3 is CSASSTSAYEQYF. The CDR3 DNA is TGCAGTGCTAGTTCTACTAGCGCCTACGAGCAGTACTTC.

This clonotype was detected many times. CDR3 bases: TGTGCCATCAGTGTGCAGAAAGAGACCCAGTACTTC. Encoded protein: CAISVQKETQYF. The rearrangement joins TRBV10-3 to TRBJ2-5; D remains unclear. V was trimmed by 4 bases and J by 3 bases, leaving 6 bases between them. The CDR3 loop spans 12 amino acids. Germline CDR1 and CDR2: ENHRY and SYGVKD.

This clonotype was detected only a few times. The chain couples TRBV13 to TRBJ2-5, with 13 bases fitting TRBD2. V shed 5 bases, J shed 5 bases, and the junction held 8 bases outside the gene matches. The CDR3 sequence is 16 residues long. Germline V gives CDR1 PRHDT, CDR2 FYEKMQ (reference sequence). The CDR3 sequence is CASSTRTSGSLETQYF. CDR3 coding DNA: TGTGCCAGCAGCACCCGGACTAGCGGGAGCCTCGAGACCCAGTACTTC.

Ten or more counts support this clonotype. The rearrangement links TRBV7-3 to TRBJ2-3; the D gene is possibly TRBD1 (6 bases). The CDR3 loop spans 14 amino acids. CDR1 and CDR2 (germline): SGHTA, FQGTGA. The V end was cut by 7 bases, the J end by 6 bases, with 17 bases between. The CDR3 DNA sequence: TGTGCCAGCATGGAGGACAGTGTTGCCGATACGCAGTATTTT. The encoded protein is CASMEDSVADTQYF.

In the case of this clonotype: This sequence may be a read error, since a much larger clone differs from it by one base. The chain is built from TRBV2 and TRBJ2-7; D perhaps matches TRBD1 (6 bases). CDR1 is SNHLY, CDR2 FYNNEI, per germline. This CDR3 has 11 amino acids. In nucleotides, the CDR3 is TGTGCCAGTAAACAGGGTTACGAGCAGTCCTTC. Protein product: CASKQGYEQSF. Supplemented by reference TRBV2 and TRBJ2-7, the full variable domain reads EPEVTQTPSHQVTQMGQEVILRCVPISNHLYFYWYRQILGQKVEFLVSFYNNEISEKSEIFDDQFSVERPDGSNFTLKIRSTKLEDSAMYFCASKQGYEQSFGPGTRLTVT.

This clonotype was counted a single time. The rearrangement links TRBV6-4 to TRBJ2-1; TRBD2 matches 8 bases. The CDR3 is 16 amino acids. J gave up 6 bases and V 0 bases, and 7 bases lay outside the gene matches. Germline values: CDR1 MRHNA, CDR2 SNTAGT. The chain's CDR3 is CASSDSYGTRGNEQFF. DNA of the CDR3: TGTGCCAGCAGTGACTCTTACGGGACTAGAGGCAATGAGCAGTTCTTC.

This clonotype has ten or more counts. CDR3 coding DNA: TGTGCCAGCAGTTACCCAGCGGGATCCAACTACAATGAGCAGTTCTTC. Its translation is CASSYPAGSNYNEQFF. The V and J genes are TRBV6-2 or TRBV6-3 and TRBJ2-1, with 7 bases identical to TRBD2. With V trimmed by 2 bases and J by 3 bases, 7 bases remained unmatched. Germline V gives CDR1 MNHEY, CDR2 SVGEGT. The CDR3 covers 16 residues.

The rearrangement uses TRBV14 and TRBJ2-7; D assignment may be TRBD1 or TRBD2 (5 bases each). Germline CDR1 reads SGHDN; CDR2 reads FVKESK. V was cut by 5 bases and J by 0 bases, with 8 bases left in between. The CDR3 loop spans 13 amino acids. Written as DNA, the CDR3 is TGTGCCAGCAGCGGGGGTTTCTCCTACGAGCAGTACTTC. Its protein product is CASSGGFSYEQYF.

Only a few counts were recorded for this clonotype. This chain connects TRBV4-1 to TRBJ2-7, with 9 bases matching TRBD2. The CDR3 is 15 amino acids. The junction had 3 bases not matched to a gene; V was cut back by 1 base and J by 2 bases. Per the germline V gene, CDR1 is MGHRA and CDR2 is YSYEKL. CDR3 residues: CASSQATSGTYEQYF. CDR3 DNA: TGCGCCAGCAGCCAAGCGACTAGCGGAACCTACGAGCAGTACTTC.

This clonotype has a count of ten or more. The rearrangement uses TRBV12-3 or TRBV12-4 and TRBJ1-5, with D unclear. The CDR3 totals 15 residues. The V end lost 5 bases, the J end lost 2 bases, and 13 bases lay between the germline ends. The DNA for the CDR3 is TGTGCCAGCAGTCTCGGAACCCTGCGCAATCAGCCCCAGCATTTT. This translates into CASSLGTLRNQPQHF.

Of note for this clonotype: A read error may explain this, as a much larger clone is one base away. The genes are TRBV4-2 and TRBJ2-7; TRBD1 is a possible D gene (5 bases). This CDR3 spans 13 amino acids. Germline assignment: CDR1 LGHNA and CDR2 YNFKEQ. The CDR3 loop reads CASSQGAGYEKYF. CDR3 in DNA: TGTGCCAGCAGCCAAGGGGCAGGGTACGAGAAGTACTTC.

This clonotype was counted ten times or more. The V gene is TRBV28, the J gene TRBJ1-2; 10 bases map to TRBD1. Germline-derived CDR1 and CDR2 are MDHEN and SYDVKM. Unmatched junction bases numbered 7, after V lost 6 bases and J lost 3 bases. There are 15 residues in the CDR3. This CDR3 reads CASSGDRGLYYGYTF. The CDR3 DNA is TGTGCCAGCAGCGGTGACAGGGGGCTTTACTATGGCTACACCTTC.

This clonotype appeared many times. The V call is TRBV6-1, the J call TRBJ1-6, with 8 nucleotides matching TRBD1. CDR3 length equals 18 residues. Per germline, CDR1 MNHNS and CDR2 SASEGT. Unmatched junction bases numbered 14, after V lost 5 bases and J lost 5 bases. Here the CDR3 reads CASSTGQGTPPHNSPLHF. In nucleotides, the CDR3 is TGTGCCAGCAGTACCGGACAGGGTACCCCTCCGCATAATTCACCCCTCCACTTT.

This clonotype was recorded a few times. The chain uses TRBV12-3 or TRBV12-4 and TRBJ1-1; D is ambiguous. V lost 5 bases and J 0 bases, leaving 10 bases between the germline ends. This CDR3 has 14 amino acids. In DNA form, the CDR3 reads TGTGCCAGCAGTCCACAACTGTTGAACACTGAAGCTTTCTTT. Its translation: CASSPQLLNTEAFF.

Notes on this clonotype: This may be a read error, as it is one base from a much larger clone. The V and J genes are TRBV3-1 and TRBJ2-7, with D hard to call. This CDR3 has 13 residues. Germline-derived CDR1 and CDR2 are LGHDT and YNNKEL (reference sequence). This CDR3 reads CASRQVDGYEQYF. As DNA, the CDR3 is TGTGCCAGCAGACAAGTCGACGGCTACGAGCAGTACTTC.

Notes on this clonotype: A much larger clone lies one base from this, so it may be a read error. V is TRBV5-4 and J is TRBJ2-5; TRBD2 aligns across 14 bases. With V trimmed by 4 bases and J by 3 bases, 2 bases remained unmatched. Germline CDR1 SGHNT, CDR2 YYREEE (reference sequence). The CDR3 covers 15 residues. CDR3 in DNA: TGTGCCAGCAGCCCGGGACTAGCGGGAGAAGAGACCCAGTACTTC. Amino acids: CASSPGLAGEETQYF. Combining the CDR3 with reference TRBV5-4 and TRBJ2-5 gives the whole variable domain ETGVTQSPTHLIKTRGQQVTLRCSSQSGHNTVSWYQQALGQGPQFIFQYYREEENGRGNFPPRFSGLQFPNYSSELNVNALELDDSALYLCASSPGLAGEETQYFGPGTRLLVL.

With regard to this clonotype: This may be a read error, as it is one base from a much larger clone. The chain uses TRBV29-1 and TRBJ1-5; D perhaps matches TRBD1 (5 bases). The germline gives CDR1 SQVTM, CDR2 ANQGSEA. This CDR3 is 12 amino acids long. CDR3 sequence: CRVAGSNQPQHF. CDR3 in DNA: TGCAGAGTTGCAGGGAGCAATCAGCCCCAGCATTTT. The variable domain in full, completed from reference TRBV29-1 and TRBJ1-5, reads SAVISQKPSRDICQRGTSLTIQCQVDSQVTMMFWYRQQPGQSLTLIATANQGSEATYESGFVIDKFPISRPNLTFSTLTVSNMSPEDSSIYLCRVAGSNQPQHFGDGTRLSIL.

With respect to this clonotype: A read error may explain this, as a much larger clone is one base away. This rearrangement joins TRBV3-1 to TRBJ2-1; 7 bases agree with TRBD2. Germline CDR1 reads LGHDT; CDR2 reads YNNKEL (reference sequence). The CDR3 totals 17 residues. V lost 2 bases to trimming and J lost 2 bases; unmatched junction nucleotides: 9. The DNA of the CDR3 is TGTGCCAGCAGCCAAAATCAGTACCGGGGGGCCTACAATGAGCAGTTCTTC. The encoded protein is CASSQNQYRGAYNEQFF.

This clonotype was recorded at least ten times. The genes are TRBV28 and TRBJ1-4; D remains unclear. The CDR3 contains 12 residues. Trimming stripped 3 bases from V and 8 bases from J, with 7 bases between. Germline V gene lookup returns CDR1 MDHEN and CDR2 SYDVKM. This CDR3 is CASSLVEEKLFF. The CDR3, as DNA: TGTGCCAGCAGTTTGGTGGAGGAAAAACTGTTTTTT. Looking up the rest from reference TRBV28 and TRBJ1-4 gives the full variable domain: DVKVTQSSRYLVKRTGEKVFLECVQDMDHENMFWYRQDPGLGLRLIYFSYDVKMKEKGDIPEGYSVSREKKERFSLILESASTNQTSMYLCASSLVEEKLFFGSGTQLSVL.

This clonotype was seen only once. Possible read error: a much larger clone is one base away. The rearrangement links TRBV24-1 to TRBJ2-6; the D gene is possibly TRBD1 (6 bases). This CDR3 spans 17 amino acids. Trimming took 5 bases from V and 1 from J, leaving 14 bases between them. Per the germline V gene, CDR1 is KGHDR and CDR2 is SFDVKD. The CDR3 loop reads CATSVATGRSGANVLTF. The CDR3 DNA is TGTGCCACCAGTGTCGCGACAGGACGATCTGGGGCCAACGTCCTGACTTTC.

The rearrangement uses TRBV19 and TRBJ2-1; D is undetermined. This CDR3 is 18 amino acids long. V was cut by 3 bases and J by 0 bases, with 18 bases left in between. The germline V gene has CDR1 LNHDA and CDR2 SQIVND (reference sequence). The chain's CDR3 is CASSIDQNPISSYNEQFF. CDR3 bases: TGTGCCAGTAGTATTGATCAAAACCCGATAAGCTCCTACAATGAGCAGTTCTTC. Full variable domain (outside the CDR3, taken from reference TRBV19 and TRBJ2-1): DGGITQSPKYLFRKEGQNVTLSCEQNLNHDAMYWYRQDPGQGLRLIYYSQIVNDFQKGDIAEGYSVSREKKESFPLTVTSAQKNPTAFYLCASSIDQNPISSYNEQFFGPGTRLTVL.

As to this clonotype: A much larger clone differs by one base, so this may be a read error. The chain carries TRBV6-2 or TRBV6-3 and TRBJ2-3; 10 bases map to TRBD1. Germline CDR1 and CDR2: MNHEY and SVGEGT. The CDR3 runs to 14 residues. Trimming cost V 10 bases and J 8 bases; bases outside gene matches: 12. CDR3 protein: CANRNRDRGITQYF. As DNA, the CDR3 is TGTGCCAACAGAAACCGGGACAGGGGAATTACGCAGTATTTT.

Many counts were recorded for this clonotype. This chain uses TRBV28 with TRBJ2-3; 10 bases are a match to TRBD2. Germline V gives CDR1 MDHEN, CDR2 SYDVKM. The V segment lost 7 bases and the J segment 4 bases; nucleotides outside the gene matches: 5. The CDR3 covers 14 residues. CDR3 nucleotide sequence: TGTGCCAGCAATCTAGCGGGAGAGGCAGATACGCAGTATTTT. This encodes CASNLAGEADTQYF.

Of note for this clonotype: A read error may account for a junction end that differs from germline. The chain has TRBV6-1 and TRBJ2-3; D perhaps matches TRBD1 (6 bases). Looked up from germline, CDR1 is MNHNS and CDR2 is SASEGT. The CDR3 contains 13 residues. The CDR3 is CSSRGSPRDTQYF. DNA of the CDR3: TGTTCCAGCAGGGGAAGCCCTAGAGATACGCAGTATTTT.